This T cell receptor (beta chain) came from a study of post-analysis software for immune sequencing data. CDR1 DFQATT and CDR2 SNEGSKA come from the germline V gene (reference sequence). This CDR3 contains 14 residues. The V and J ends lost 0 bases and 6 bases respectively, with 9 bases between them. The study's findings and limits: Several TRBV segments (TRBV5-6, TRBV5-1 and TRBV20-1 among them) occurred more frequently in patients than in controls.

In this sample, this clonotype turned up a few times. Antigen unknown. Prepared TCR beta cDNA libraries contained unique molecular identifiers. MiXCR, run by TCRdb on the PCR reads, gives a single entry per CDR3 protein. The table shows about 560,000 distinct CDR3 sequences, with 40% to 50% occurring only once. The chain employs TRBV20-1 and TRBJ1-6; D not certain. This TCR came from a girl aged 5 to 17 with multiple sclerosis. Sequences were obtained from blood. The CDR3 sequence: CSARDQYSNSPLHF. Written as DNA, the CDR3 is TGCAGTGCTAGAGATCAATACAGTAATTCACCCCTCCACTTT.